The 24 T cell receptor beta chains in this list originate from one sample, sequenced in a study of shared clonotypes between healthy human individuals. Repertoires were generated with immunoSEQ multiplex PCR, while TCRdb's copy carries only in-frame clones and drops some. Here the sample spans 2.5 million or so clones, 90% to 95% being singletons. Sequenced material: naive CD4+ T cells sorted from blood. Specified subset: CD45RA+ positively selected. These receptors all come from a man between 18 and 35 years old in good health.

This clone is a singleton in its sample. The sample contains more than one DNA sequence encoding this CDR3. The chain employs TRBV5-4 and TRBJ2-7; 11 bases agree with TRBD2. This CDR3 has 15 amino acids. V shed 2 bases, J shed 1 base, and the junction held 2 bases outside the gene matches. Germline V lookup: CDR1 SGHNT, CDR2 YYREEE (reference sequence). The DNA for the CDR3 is TGTGCCAGCAGCTTCGGGACTAGCGGTTCCTACGAGCAGTACTTC. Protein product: CASSFGTSGSYEQYF.

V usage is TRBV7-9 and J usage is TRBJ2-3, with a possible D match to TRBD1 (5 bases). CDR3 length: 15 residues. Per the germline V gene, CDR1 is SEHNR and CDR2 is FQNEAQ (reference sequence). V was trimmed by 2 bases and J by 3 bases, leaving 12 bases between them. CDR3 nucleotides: TGTGCCAGCAGCTTAAGGGCAGGGTGGACAGATACGCAGTATTTT. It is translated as CASSLRAGWTDTQYF.

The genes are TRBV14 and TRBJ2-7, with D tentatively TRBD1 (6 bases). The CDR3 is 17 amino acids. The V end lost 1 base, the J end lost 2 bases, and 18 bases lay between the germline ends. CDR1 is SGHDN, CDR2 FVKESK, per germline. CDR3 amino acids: CASSQALQLGATYEQYF. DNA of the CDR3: TGTGCCAGCAGCCAAGCACTTCAACTGGGGGCGACCTACGAGCAGTACTTC. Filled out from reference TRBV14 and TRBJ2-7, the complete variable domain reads EAGVTQFPSHSVIEKGQTVTLRCDPISGHDNLYWYRRVMGKEIKFLLHFVKESKQDESGMPNNRFLAERTGGTYSTLKVQPAELEDSGVYFCASSQALQLGATYEQYFGPGTRLTVT.

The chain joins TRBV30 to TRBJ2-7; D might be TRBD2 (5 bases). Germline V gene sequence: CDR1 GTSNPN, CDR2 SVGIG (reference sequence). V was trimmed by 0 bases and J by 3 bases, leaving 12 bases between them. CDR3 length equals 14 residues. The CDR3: CAWSVTRWGYEQYF. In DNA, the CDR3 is TGTGCCTGGAGTGTCACTAGATGGGGCTACGAGCAGTACTTC.

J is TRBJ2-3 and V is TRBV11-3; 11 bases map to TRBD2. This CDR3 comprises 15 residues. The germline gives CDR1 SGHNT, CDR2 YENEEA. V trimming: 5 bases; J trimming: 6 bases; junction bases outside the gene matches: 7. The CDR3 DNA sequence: TGTGCCAGCAGCCGTAGCGGGGGGGGTCTGGATACGCAGTATTTT. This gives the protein CASSRSGGGLDTQYF.

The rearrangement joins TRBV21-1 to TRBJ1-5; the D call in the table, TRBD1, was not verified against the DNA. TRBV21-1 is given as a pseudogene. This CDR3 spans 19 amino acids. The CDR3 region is CASSKVRTVWPTGNQPQHF. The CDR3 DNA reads TGTGCCAGCAGCAAAGTCCGGACAGTTTGGCCCACGGGCAATCAGCCCCAGCATTTT.

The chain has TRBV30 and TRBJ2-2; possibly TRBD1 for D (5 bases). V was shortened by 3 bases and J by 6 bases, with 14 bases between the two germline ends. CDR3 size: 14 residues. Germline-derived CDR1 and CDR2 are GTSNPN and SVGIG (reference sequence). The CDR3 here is CAWSPPGWAGELFF. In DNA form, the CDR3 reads TGTGCCTGGAGCCCCCCAGGGTGGGCCGGGGAGCTGTTTTTT.

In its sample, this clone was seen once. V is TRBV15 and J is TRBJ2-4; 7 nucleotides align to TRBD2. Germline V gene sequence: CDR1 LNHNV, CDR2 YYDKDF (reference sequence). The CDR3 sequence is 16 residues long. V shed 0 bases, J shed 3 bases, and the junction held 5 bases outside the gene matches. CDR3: CATSREREGGKNIQYF. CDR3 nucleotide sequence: TGTGCCACCAGCAGAGAAAGGGAGGGAGGCAAAAACATTCAGTACTTC.

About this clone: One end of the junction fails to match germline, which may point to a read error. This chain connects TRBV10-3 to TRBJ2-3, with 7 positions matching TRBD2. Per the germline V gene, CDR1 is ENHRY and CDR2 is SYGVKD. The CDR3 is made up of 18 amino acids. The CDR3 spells CAISESGRAGDPTDTQYF. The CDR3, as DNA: TGTGCCATCAGCGAGTCGGGTAGGGCGGGAGATCCCACAGATACGCAGTATTTT.

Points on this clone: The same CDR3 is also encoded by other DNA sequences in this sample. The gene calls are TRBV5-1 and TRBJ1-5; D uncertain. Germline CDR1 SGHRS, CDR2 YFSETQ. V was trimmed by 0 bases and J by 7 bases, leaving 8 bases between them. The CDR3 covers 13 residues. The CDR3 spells CASSLAPDQPQHF. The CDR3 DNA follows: TGCGCCAGCAGCTTGGCTCCGGACCAGCCCCAGCATTTT.

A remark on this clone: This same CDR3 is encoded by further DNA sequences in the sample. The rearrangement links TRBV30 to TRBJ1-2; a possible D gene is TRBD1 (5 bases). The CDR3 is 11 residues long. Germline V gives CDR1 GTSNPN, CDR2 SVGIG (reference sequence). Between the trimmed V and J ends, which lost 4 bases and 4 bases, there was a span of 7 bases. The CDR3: CAWTGGYGYTF. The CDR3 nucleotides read TGTGCCTGGACCGGGGGCTATGGCTACACCTTC.

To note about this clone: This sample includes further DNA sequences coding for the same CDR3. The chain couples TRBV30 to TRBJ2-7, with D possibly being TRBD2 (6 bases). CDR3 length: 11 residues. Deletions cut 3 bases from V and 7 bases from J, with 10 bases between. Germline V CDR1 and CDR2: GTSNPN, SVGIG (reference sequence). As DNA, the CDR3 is TGTGCCTGGAGCGGGGCGGGGGAGCAGTACTTC. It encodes CAWSGAGEQYF.

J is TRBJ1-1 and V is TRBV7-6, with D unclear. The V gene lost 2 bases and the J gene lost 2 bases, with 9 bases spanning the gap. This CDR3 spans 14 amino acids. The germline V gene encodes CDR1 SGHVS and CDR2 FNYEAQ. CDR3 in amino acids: CASSLPHANTEAFF. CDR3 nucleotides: TGTGCCAGCAGCTTACCCCACGCCAACACTGAAGCTTTCTTT.

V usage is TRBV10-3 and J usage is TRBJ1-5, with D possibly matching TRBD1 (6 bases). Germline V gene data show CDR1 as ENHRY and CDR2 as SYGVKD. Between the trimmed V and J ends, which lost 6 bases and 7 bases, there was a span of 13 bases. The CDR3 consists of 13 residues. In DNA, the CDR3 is TGTGCCATCAGAAACAGGGCGTCCCAGCCCCAGCATTTT. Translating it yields CAIRNRASQPQHF.

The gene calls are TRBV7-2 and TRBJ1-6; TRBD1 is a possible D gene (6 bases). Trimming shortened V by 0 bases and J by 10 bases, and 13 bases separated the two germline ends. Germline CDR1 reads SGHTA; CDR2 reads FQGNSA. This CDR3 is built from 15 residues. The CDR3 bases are TGTGCCAGCAGCTTAGCTACAGGGTTGTACTCACCCCTCCACTTT. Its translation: CASSLATGLYSPLHF.

The CDR3 spells CAWGGSGYEQYF. The CDR3 DNA is TGTGCCTGGGGAGGGAGTGGGTACGAGCAGTACTTC. This sequence joins TRBV30 and TRBJ2-7; TRBD2 is a possible D gene (6 bases). V was clipped by 5 bases and J by 4 bases, with 12 bases between them. CDR1 is GTSNPN and CDR2 is SVGIG in the germline V gene (reference sequence). The CDR3 spans 12 residues.

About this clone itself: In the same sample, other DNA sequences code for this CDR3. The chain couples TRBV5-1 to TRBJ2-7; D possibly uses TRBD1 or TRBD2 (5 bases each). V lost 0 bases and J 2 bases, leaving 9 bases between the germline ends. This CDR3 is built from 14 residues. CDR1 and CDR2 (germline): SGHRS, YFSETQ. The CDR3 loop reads CASSLVGGTYEQYF. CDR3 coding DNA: TGCGCCAGCAGCTTGGTTGGGGGAACCTACGAGCAGTACTTC.

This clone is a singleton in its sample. CDR3 nucleotide sequence: TGCAGCGTTGAAAAGGGCCAGGGTGAGACCCAGTACTTC. Encoded protein: CSVEKGQGETQYF. This chain connects TRBV29-1 to TRBJ2-5; possibly TRBD1 for D (5 bases). Germline CDR1 reads SQVTM; CDR2 reads ANQGSEA. Trimming left V 2 bases short and J 5 bases short, with 12 bases between. CDR3 length: 13 amino acids.

CDR3 in DNA: TGTGCCAGTAGCCCGACACAGGTTGTTGCTAACTATGGCTACACCTTC. Its translation is CASSPTQVVANYGYTF. The chain is built from TRBV19 and TRBJ1-2, with D perhaps TRBD1 (5 bases). Trimming removed 6 bases from V and 0 bases from J, with 17 bases in between. CDR3 size: 16 residues. Germline V gene sequence: CDR1 LNHDA, CDR2 SQIVND (reference sequence).

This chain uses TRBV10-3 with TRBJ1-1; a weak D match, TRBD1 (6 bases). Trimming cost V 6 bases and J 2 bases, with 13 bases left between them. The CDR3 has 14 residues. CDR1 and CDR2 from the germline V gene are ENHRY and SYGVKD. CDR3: CAISPRGLNTEAFF. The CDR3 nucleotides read TGTGCCATCAGCCCCAGGGGTCTAAACACTGAAGCTTTCTTT.

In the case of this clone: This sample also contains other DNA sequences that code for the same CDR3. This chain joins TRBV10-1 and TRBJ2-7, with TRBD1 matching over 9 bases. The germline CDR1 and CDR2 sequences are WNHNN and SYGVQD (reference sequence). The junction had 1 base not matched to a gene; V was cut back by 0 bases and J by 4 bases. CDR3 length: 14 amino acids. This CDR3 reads CASSESGQGYEQYF. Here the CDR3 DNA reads TGCGCCAGCAGTGAGTCAGGACAGGGGTACGAGCAGTACTTC.

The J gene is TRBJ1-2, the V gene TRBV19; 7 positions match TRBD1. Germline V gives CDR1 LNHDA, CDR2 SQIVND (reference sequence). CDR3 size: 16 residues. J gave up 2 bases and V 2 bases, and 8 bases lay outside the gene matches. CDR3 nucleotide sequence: TGTGCCAGTAGTATAAGGACAGGCGTATTAAACTATGGCTACACCTTC. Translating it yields CASSIRTGVLNYGYTF. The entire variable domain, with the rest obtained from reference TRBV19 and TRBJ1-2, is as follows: DGGITQSPKYLFRKEGQNVTLSCEQNLNHDAMYWYRQDPGQGLRLIYYSQIVNDFQKGDIAEGYSVSREKKESFPLTVTSAQKNPTAFYLCASSIRTGVLNYGYTFGSGTRLTVV.

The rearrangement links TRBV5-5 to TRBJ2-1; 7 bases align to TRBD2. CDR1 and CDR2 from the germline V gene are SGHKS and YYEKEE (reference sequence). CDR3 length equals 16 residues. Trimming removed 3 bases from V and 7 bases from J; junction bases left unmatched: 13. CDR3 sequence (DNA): TGTGCCAGCAGCTCCAGCGGGGAGGGCCGTCGGAATGAGCAGTTCTTC. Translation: CASSSSGEGRRNEQFF.

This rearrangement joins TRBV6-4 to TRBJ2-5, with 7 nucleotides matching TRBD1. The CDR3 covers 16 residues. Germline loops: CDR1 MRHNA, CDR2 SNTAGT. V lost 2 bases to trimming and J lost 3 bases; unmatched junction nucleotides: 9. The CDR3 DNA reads TGTGCCAGCAGTGACGAAACCCGGGGACAGAAAGAGACCCAGTACTTC. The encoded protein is CASSDETRGQKETQYF.